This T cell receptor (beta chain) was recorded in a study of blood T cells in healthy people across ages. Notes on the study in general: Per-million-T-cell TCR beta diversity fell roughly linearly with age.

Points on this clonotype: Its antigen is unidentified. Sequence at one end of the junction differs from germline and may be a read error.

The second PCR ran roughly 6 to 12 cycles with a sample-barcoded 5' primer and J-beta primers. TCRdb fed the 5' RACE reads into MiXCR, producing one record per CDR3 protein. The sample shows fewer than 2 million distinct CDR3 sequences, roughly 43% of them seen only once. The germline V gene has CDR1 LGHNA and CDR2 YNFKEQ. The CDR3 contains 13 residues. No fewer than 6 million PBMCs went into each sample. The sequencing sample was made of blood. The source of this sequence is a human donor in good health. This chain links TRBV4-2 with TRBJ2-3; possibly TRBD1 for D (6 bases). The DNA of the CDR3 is TGTGCCGGCAGCCAAGAAACAGGGTCAACGCAGTATTTT. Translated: CAGSQETGSTQYF.